This is a list of T cell receptor beta chains from one sample in a study of shared clonotypes between healthy human individuals. The table came from immunoSEQ multiplex PCR; TCRdb's copy has only in-frame clones and leaves some out. The data hold approximately 2.5 million clones, with about 92% observed a single time. Material: naive CD4+ T cells sorted from blood. The receptors shown here come from a man aged 18 to 30 in good health. CDR3s include the opening cysteine and the closing phenylalanine or tryptophan. D genes are given only for firm matches. A clone size is listed for some rows: how often the clone was seen (once, few, many), or a class if it is expanded.

DNA	CDR3	D	V	J	size
TGTGCCAGCAGTCAAACGAGGGCCGGGGAGCTGTTTTTT	CASSQTRAGELFF	-	TRBV2	TRBJ2-2	-
TGTGCCAGCTCCCCGGCGGGAGAGACCCAGTACTTC	CASSPAGETQYF	-	TRBV18	TRBJ2-5	-
TGTGCCAGCAGCTTGGTTGGAGCGGAGACCCTCTATGGCTACACCTTC	CASSLVGAETLYGYTF	-	TRBV5-6	TRBJ1-2	-
TGTGCCAGCTCACCCGGGTCACAGGGAATTAGGTCCACTGAAGCTTTCTTT	CASSPGSQGIRSTEAFF	-	TRBV18	TRBJ1-1	few
TGTGCCTGGGGGTCCTTCTCCTACGAGCAGTACTTC	CAWGSFSYEQYF	-	TRBV30	TRBJ2-7	-
TGTGCCAGTAGTGTCGGCGCGGGCGGAGGGGATCAGCCCCAGCATTTT	CASSVGAGGGDQPQHF	-	TRBV19	TRBJ1-5	-
TGTGCCAGCAGTGACCCGACTTCTGACAGGGATAACTATGGCTACACCTTC	CASSDPTSDRDNYGYTF	TRBD1	TRBV6-4	TRBJ1-2	-
TGTGCCATCAGTGAAGGGTTTAATCAGCCCCAGCATTTT	CAISEGFNQPQHF	-	TRBV10-3	TRBJ1-5	-
TGCGCCAGCAGCTTGAACCGGCAAGAGACCCAGTACTTC	CASSLNRQETQYF	-	TRBV5-1	TRBJ2-5	once
TGTGCCAGCAGTTCGGGGGTGGCCGGGGAGCTGTTTTTT	CASSSGVAGELFF	-	TRBV27	TRBJ2-2	-
TGTGCCAGCAGCTTGGGGGGAAGGACGGTGAACACTGAAGCTTTCTTT	CASSLGGRTVNTEAFF	-	TRBV5-5	TRBJ1-1	-
TGTGCCAGCAGCGGGCTAGTTGAGACCCAGTACTTC	CASSGLVETQYF	-	TRBV6-1	TRBJ2-5	-